This entry lists 27 T cell receptor beta chains sequenced from one sample in a study of cytomegalovirus exposure and HLA in healthy donors. The PCR contained 60 Vbeta and 13 Jbeta primers. Profiling relied on immunoSEQ multiplex PCR, and the TCRdb table lists in-frame clones only, not all of them. The top ten clones hold around a tenth of a sample with around 90,000 clones, roughly nine tenths of them seen once. Sequencing was carried out using PBMCs. All receptors derive from a man aged 25-45 years in good health and CMV-seropositive.

The chain uses TRBV9 and TRBJ2-7; the match to TRBD2 covers 11 bases. Trimming cost V 1 base and J 1 base; bases outside gene matches: 7. Germline CDR1 reads SGDLS; CDR2 reads YYNGEE. This CDR3 spans 17 amino acids. The CDR3, as DNA: TGTGCCAGCAGCGTAAGCCTAGCGGGGGGTCGATCCTACGAGCAGTACTTC. Its protein is CASSVSLAGGRSYEQYF.

The V call is TRBV19, the J call TRBJ2-5; maybe TRBD1 (5 bases). The CDR3 is 15 amino acids. Germline V gives CDR1 LNHDA, CDR2 SQIVND (reference sequence). Trimming left V 4 bases short and J 1 base short, with 13 bases between. CDR3 protein: CASSNGARIQETQYF. CDR3 bases: TGTGCCAGTAGTAATGGGGCGAGGATCCAAGAGACCCAGTACTTC.

In this sample, this clone turned up once. The rearrangement uses TRBV10-2 and TRBJ2-7; D unresolved. Between the trimmed V and J ends, which lost 0 bases and 3 bases, there was a span of 6 bases. The CDR3 length is 13 residues. Germline V gene sequence: CDR1 WSHSY, CDR2 SAAADI. In DNA, the CDR3 is TGCGCCAGCAGTGAGTCGCCGGTCTACGAGCAGTACTTC. Its translation is CASSESPVYEQYF.

The V gene is TRBV10-1, the J gene TRBJ2-5; 11 positions agree with TRBD2. The CDR3 loop spans 17 amino acids. Trimming took 4 bases from V and 4 from J; bases not matched to a gene: 11. The germline CDR1 and CDR2 sequences are WNHNN and SYGVQD (reference sequence). CDR3: CASSAGTSGNLGETQYF. DNA of the CDR3: TGCGCCAGCAGTGCCGGGACTAGCGGAAACCTGGGAGAGACCCAGTACTTC.

The genes are TRBV4-2 and TRBJ2-5, with D possibly matching TRBD1 (5 bases). Germline CDR1 and CDR2: LGHNA and YNFKEQ. Trimming pared 3 bases from V and 5 bases from J, leaving 13 bases between. This CDR3 is 14 amino acids long. CDR3 residues: CASSHTEAGETQYF. CDR3 bases: TGTGCCAGCAGCCACACAGAGGCAGGGGAGACCCAGTACTTC.

Comments on this clone: The same CDR3 is also encoded by other DNA sequences in this sample. The CDR3 DNA follows: TGTGCCAGCAGCCTGTCGGGCGAGCAGTACTTC. It is translated as CASSLSGEQYF. The chain combines TRBV5-6 with TRBJ2-7; D gene ambiguous. V was clipped by 4 bases and J by 6 bases, with 8 bases between them. The length of the CDR3 is 11 residues. Germline V gives CDR1 SGHDT, CDR2 YYEEEE.

This chain joins TRBV19 and TRBJ1-1, with D tentatively TRBD1 (5 bases). This CDR3 is built from 13 residues. The germline CDR1 and CDR2 sequences are LNHDA and SQIVND (reference sequence). Trimming took 3 bases from V and 2 from J, leaving 7 bases between them. In DNA, the CDR3 is TGTGCCAGTAGTATGGACATAAACACTGAAGCTTTCTTT. Its protein is CASSMDINTEAFF.

The chain links TRBV30 to TRBJ2-6; 7 nucleotides match TRBD1. J gave up 0 bases and V 4 bases, and 15 bases lay outside the gene matches. This CDR3 region has 19 residues. Germline lookup yields CDR1 GTSNPN and CDR2 SVGIG (reference sequence). The CDR3 reads CAWTESGSGTASGANVLTF. In DNA, the CDR3 is TGTGCCTGGACGGAATCGGGTTCGGGGACAGCCTCTGGGGCCAACGTCCTGACTTTC.

This clone was counted a single time. The rearrangement links TRBV28 to TRBJ2-1, with 9 bases fitting TRBD2. The CDR3 runs to 14 residues. Trimming cost V 6 bases and J 5 bases; bases outside gene matches: 5. Germline V lookup: CDR1 MDHEN, CDR2 SYDVKM. CDR3 region: CASSFSGSHNEQFF. As DNA, the CDR3 is TGTGCCAGCAGCTTTAGCGGGAGCCACAATGAGCAGTTCTTC.

The chain has TRBV5-1 and TRBJ2-6, with a possible D match to TRBD1 (6 bases). This CDR3 has 16 amino acids. From germline, CDR1 is SGHRS and CDR2 YFSETQ. Trimming stripped 6 bases from V and 0 bases from J, with 13 bases between. This CDR3 reads CASTLHRDSGANVLTF. Here the CDR3 DNA reads TGCGCCAGCACCCTTCACAGGGACTCTGGGGCCAACGTCCTGACTTTC.

This rearrangement joins TRBV7-9 to TRBJ2-7; D is undetermined. The ends were cut back, 5 bases at V and 4 bases at J, with 18 bases in the middle. The CDR3 spans 15 residues. CDR1 and CDR2 (germline): SEHNR, FQNEAQ (reference sequence). The CDR3 loop reads CASSPRSLQKYEQYF. CDR3 in DNA: TGTGCCAGCAGCCCGAGGTCATTACAAAAGTACGAGCAGTACTTC. The full variable domain, rest sourced from reference TRBV7-9 and TRBJ2-7, is DTGVSQNPRHKITKRGQNVTFRCDPISEHNRLYWYRQTLGQGPEFLTYFQNEAQLEKSRLLSDRFSAERPKGSFSTLEIQRTEQGDSAMYLCASSPRSLQKYEQYFGPGTRLTVT.

The V call is TRBV29-1, the J call TRBJ2-7; the match to TRBD1 covers 11 bases. From germline, CDR1 is SQVTM and CDR2 ANQGSEA. The CDR3 covers 15 residues. The trim removed 4 bases at V and 9 bases at J, leaving 14 bases unmatched. DNA for the CDR3: TGCAGCGTTGTTGGGTTTGGACAGGGGGCCGTGTCGCAGTACTTC. Its translation is CSVVGFGQGAVSQYF.

The chain uses TRBV19 and TRBJ1-1, with a weak D call TRBD1 (6 bases). CDR3 length: 13 residues. The V gene's germline CDR1 is LNHDA and CDR2 SQIVND (reference sequence). The V end was cut by 8 bases, the J end by 4 bases, with 14 bases between. The chain's CDR3 is CASWQGLLTEAFF. The CDR3 DNA reads as TGTGCCAGTTGGCAGGGGCTGCTCACTGAAGCTTTCTTT.

The chain employs TRBV6-5 and TRBJ1-4, with D unclear. Germline V CDR1 and CDR2: MNHEY, SVGAGI. The CDR3 is 15 residues long. V lost 0 bases to trimming and J lost 1 base, with 6 bases between them. The CDR3 DNA is TGTGCCAGCAGTTACTCGTCAGGAACTAATGAAAAACTGTTTTTT. Protein product: CASSYSSGTNEKLFF.

This chain connects TRBV28 to TRBJ2-7; tentatively, D is TRBD1 (5 bases). CDR1 MDHEN and CDR2 SYDVKM come from the germline V gene. CDR3 length equals 15 residues. Trimming cost V 0 bases and J 2 bases, with 11 bases left between them. CDR3: CASSLWDTPPYEQYF. In nucleotides, the CDR3 is TGTGCCAGCAGTTTATGGGACACCCCACCCTACGAGCAGTACTTC.

The table lists this clone with a few counts. The gene calls are TRBV6-5 and TRBJ1-1; no clear D gene. With 0 bases removed from V and 0 bases from J, the gap between germline ends came to 11 bases. CDR1 is MNHEY, CDR2 SVGAGI, per germline. The CDR3 is 16 amino acids. Here the CDR3 reads CASSYSLQQMNTEAFF. Written as DNA, the CDR3 is TGTGCCAGCAGTTACTCGTTACAGCAGATGAACACTGAAGCTTTCTTT.

The chain links TRBV27 to TRBJ2-7, with 11 bases lining up with TRBD1. Germline-derived CDR1 and CDR2 are MNHEY and SMNVEV (reference sequence). Trimming at V came to 6 bases and at J to 2 bases, leaving 3 bases not matched to a gene. The CDR3 contains 14 residues. CDR3 in amino acids: CASSTGQGAYEQYF. CDR3 bases: TGTGCCAGCAGCACGGGACAGGGGGCCTACGAGCAGTACTTC.

This clone came up once. The chain links TRBV10-1 to TRBJ2-1, with a weak D call TRBD1 (6 bases). V lost 5 bases and J 6 bases, leaving 14 bases between the germline ends. Germline V gene lookup returns CDR1 WNHNN and CDR2 SYGVQD (reference sequence). The CDR3 totals 14 residues. CDR3 in amino acids: CASSRTARGNEQFF. The CDR3 coding sequence is TGCGCCAGCAGTCGGACAGCGAGGGGCAATGAGCAGTTCTTC.

The V gene is TRBV4-1, the J gene TRBJ2-7, with D perhaps TRBD2 (7 bases). This CDR3 has 15 residues. Germline V gene sequence: CDR1 MGHRA, CDR2 YSYEKL. Trimming took 4 bases from V and 2 from J, leaving 15 bases between them. The CDR3 nucleotides are TGCGCCAGCAGCCGGCAGGGGCGGGGGCCCTACGAGCAGTACTTC. Residues: CASSRQGRGPYEQYF.

The rearrangement joins TRBV28 to TRBJ2-5, with D perhaps matching TRBD1 (6 bases). The CDR3 runs to 15 residues. V lost 6 bases and J 5 bases, leaving 19 bases between the germline ends. Germline CDR1 MDHEN, CDR2 SYDVKM. CDR3 residues: CASSPISRGSETQYF. For the CDR3, the DNA is TGTGCCAGCAGCCCAATTTCAAGGGGGAGTGAGACCCAGTACTTC.

This chain links TRBV30 with TRBJ1-2; D unclear. The CDR3 sequence is 13 residues long. V lost 1 base to trimming and J lost 4 bases, with 10 bases between them. The V gene's germline CDR1 is GTSNPN and CDR2 SVGIG (reference sequence). The CDR3 protein is CAWSGGWTYGYTF. CDR3 bases: TGTGCCTGGAGTGGAGGGTGGACCTATGGCTACACCTTC.

V is TRBV4-2 and J is TRBJ2-3, with 10 bases fitting TRBD2. The CDR3 covers 18 residues. Unmatched junction bases numbered 9, after V lost 0 bases and J lost 3 bases. Germline loops: CDR1 LGHNA, CDR2 YNFKEQ. The CDR3 reads CASSQEGLAGEGTDTQYF. The CDR3 coding sequence is TGTGCCAGCAGCCAAGAAGGTCTAGCGGGAGAAGGGACAGATACGCAGTATTTT.

V gene TRBV7-2 combines with J gene TRBJ2-7; TRBD2 matches at 8 bases. V was clipped by 5 bases and J by 2 bases; unmatched bases: 8. This CDR3 spans 15 amino acids. CDR1 is SGHTA, CDR2 FQGNSA, per germline. Here the CDR3 reads CASSRGLAGPYEQYF. CDR3 DNA sequence: TGTGCCAGCAGCCGTGGACTAGCTGGGCCCTACGAGCAGTACTTC.

A single count supports this clone. The chain recombines TRBV30 with TRBJ2-2, with 11 bases identical to TRBD1. V lost 2 bases and J lost 4; bases outside the gene matches: 9. This CDR3 has 17 amino acids. The V gene's germline CDR1 is GTSNPN and CDR2 SVGIG (reference sequence). The DNA for the CDR3 is TGTGCCTGGAGTCCCGGGACAGGGGGTTCACGCACCGGGGAGCTGTTTTTT. Translating gives CAWSPGTGGSRTGELFF.

The rearrangement joins TRBV21-1 to TRBJ1-2. TRBV21-1 is assigned pseudogene status. This CDR3 spans 11 amino acids. CDR3 DNA: TGTGCCAGCCGGGGTAACTATGGCTACACCTTC. Amino acids: CASRGNYGYTF.

This rearrangement joins TRBV5-1 to TRBJ2-7; tentatively, D is TRBD1 (6 bases). Germline V CDR1 and CDR2: SGHRS, YFSETQ. The CDR3 consists of 13 residues. V dropped 6 bases and J dropped 5 bases, with 15 bases sitting between them. Here the CDR3 reads CASIGSGGHEQYF. Written as DNA, the CDR3 is TGCGCCAGCATCGGGTCTGGGGGCCACGAGCAGTACTTC.

The J gene is TRBJ1-4, the V gene TRBV11-1; D is possibly TRBD1 (5 bases). The CDR3 runs to 14 residues. The V and J ends lost 4 bases and 10 bases respectively, with 16 bases between them. Germline assignment: CDR1 SGHAT and CDR2 FQDESV (reference sequence). The CDR3 reads CASSSQPGLGKLFF. The CDR3 DNA is TGTGCCAGCAGCTCCCAACCGGGACTTGGAAAACTGTTTTTT.